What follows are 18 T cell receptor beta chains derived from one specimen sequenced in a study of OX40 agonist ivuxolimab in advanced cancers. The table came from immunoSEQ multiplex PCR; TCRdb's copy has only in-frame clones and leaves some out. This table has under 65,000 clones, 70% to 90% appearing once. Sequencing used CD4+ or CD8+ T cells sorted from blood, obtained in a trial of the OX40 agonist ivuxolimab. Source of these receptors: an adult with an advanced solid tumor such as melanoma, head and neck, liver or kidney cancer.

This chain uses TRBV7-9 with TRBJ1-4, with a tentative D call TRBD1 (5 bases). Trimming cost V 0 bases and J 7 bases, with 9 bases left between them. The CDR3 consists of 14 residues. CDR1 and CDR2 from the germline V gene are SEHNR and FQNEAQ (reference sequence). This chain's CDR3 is CASSLARGGEKLFF. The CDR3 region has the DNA TGTGCCAGCAGCTTAGCTAGGGGAGGTGAAAAACTGTTTTTT.

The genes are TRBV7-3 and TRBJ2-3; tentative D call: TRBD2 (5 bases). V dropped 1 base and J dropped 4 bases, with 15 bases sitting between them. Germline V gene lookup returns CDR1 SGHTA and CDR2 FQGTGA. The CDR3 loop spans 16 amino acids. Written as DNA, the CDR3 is TGTGCCAGCAGCTTAATTGGCGGGCATGATGCAGATACGCAGTATTTT. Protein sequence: CASSLIGGHDADTQYF.

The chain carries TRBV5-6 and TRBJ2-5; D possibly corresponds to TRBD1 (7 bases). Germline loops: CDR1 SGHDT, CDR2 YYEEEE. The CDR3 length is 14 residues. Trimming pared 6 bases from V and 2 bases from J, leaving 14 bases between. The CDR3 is CASILGGQQETQYF. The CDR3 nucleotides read TGTGCCAGCATCCTGGGGGGACAGCAAGAGACCCAGTACTTC.

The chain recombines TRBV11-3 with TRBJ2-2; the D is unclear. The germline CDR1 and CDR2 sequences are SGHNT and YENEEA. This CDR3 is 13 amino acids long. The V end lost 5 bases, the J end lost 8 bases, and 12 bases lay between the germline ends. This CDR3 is CASSPSPSGELFF. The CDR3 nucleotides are TGTGCCAGCAGCCCTTCTCCTAGTGGGGAGCTGTTTTTT.

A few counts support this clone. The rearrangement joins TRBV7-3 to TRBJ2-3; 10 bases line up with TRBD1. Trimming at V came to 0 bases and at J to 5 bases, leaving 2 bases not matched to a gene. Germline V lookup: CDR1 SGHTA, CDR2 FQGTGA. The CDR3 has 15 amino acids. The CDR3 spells CASSLTGTGEDTQYF. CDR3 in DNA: TGTGCCAGCAGCTTAACGGGGACAGGGGAAGATACGCAGTATTTT. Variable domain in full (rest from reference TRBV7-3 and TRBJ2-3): GAGVSQTPSNKVTEKGKYVELRCDPISGHTALYWYRQSLGQGPEFLIYFQGTGAADDSGLPNDRFFAVRPEGSVSTLKIQRTERGDSAVYLCASSLTGTGEDTQYFGPGTRLTVL.

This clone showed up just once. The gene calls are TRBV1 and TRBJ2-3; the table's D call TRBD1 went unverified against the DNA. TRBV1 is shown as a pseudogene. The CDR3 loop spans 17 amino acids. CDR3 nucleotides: TGCACCAGCAGCCAAGAGGCGAGGGGGTTTGGCACAGATACGCAGTATTTT. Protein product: CTSSQEARGFGTDTQYF.

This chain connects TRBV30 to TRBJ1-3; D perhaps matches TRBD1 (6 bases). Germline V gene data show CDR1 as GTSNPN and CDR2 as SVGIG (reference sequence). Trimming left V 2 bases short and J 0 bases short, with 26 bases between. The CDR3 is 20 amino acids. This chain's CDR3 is CAWSTTGLRPITVSGNTIYF. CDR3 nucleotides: TGTGCCTGGAGTACGACAGGACTCCGGCCCATAACTGTCTCTGGAAACACCATATATTTT.

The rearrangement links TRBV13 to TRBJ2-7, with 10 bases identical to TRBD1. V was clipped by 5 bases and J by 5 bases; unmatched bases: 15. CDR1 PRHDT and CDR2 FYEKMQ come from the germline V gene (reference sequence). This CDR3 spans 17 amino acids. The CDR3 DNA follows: TGTGCCAGCAGCCCTTCGGGACAGGGGATATTAATTAACGAGCAGTACTTC. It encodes CASSPSGQGILINEQYF.

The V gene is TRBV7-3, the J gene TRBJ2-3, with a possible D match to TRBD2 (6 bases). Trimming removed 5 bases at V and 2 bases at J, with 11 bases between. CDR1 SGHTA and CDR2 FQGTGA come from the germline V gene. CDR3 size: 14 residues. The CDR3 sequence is CASSKGTSTDTQYF. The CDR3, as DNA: TGTGCCAGCAGCAAGGGGACTTCCACAGATACGCAGTATTTT. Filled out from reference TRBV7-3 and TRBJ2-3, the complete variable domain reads GAGVSQTPSNKVTEKGKYVELRCDPISGHTALYWYRQSLGQGPEFLIYFQGTGAADDSGLPNDRFFAVRPEGSVSTLKIQRTERGDSAVYLCASSKGTSTDTQYFGPGTRLTVL.

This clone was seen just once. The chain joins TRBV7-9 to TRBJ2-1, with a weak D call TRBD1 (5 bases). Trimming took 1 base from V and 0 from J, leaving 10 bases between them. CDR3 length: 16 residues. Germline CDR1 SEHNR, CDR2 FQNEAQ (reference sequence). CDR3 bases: TGTGCCAGCAGCTTAGTCAGGGTAGCCTCCTACAATGAGCAGTTCTTC. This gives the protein CASSLVRVASYNEQFF.

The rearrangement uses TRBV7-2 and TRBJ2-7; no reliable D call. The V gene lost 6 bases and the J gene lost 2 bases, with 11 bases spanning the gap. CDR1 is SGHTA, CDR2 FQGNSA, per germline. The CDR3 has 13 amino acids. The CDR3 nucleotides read TGTGCCAGCAGGCCCAGGACCACCTACGAGCAGTACTTC. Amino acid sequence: CASRPRTTYEQYF.

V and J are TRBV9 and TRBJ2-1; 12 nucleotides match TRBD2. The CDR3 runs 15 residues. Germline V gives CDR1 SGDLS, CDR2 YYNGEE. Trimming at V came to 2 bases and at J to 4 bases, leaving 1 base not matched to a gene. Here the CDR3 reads CASSVTSGSYNEQFF. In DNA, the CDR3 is TGTGCCAGCAGCGTGACTAGCGGGAGTTACAATGAGCAGTTCTTC.

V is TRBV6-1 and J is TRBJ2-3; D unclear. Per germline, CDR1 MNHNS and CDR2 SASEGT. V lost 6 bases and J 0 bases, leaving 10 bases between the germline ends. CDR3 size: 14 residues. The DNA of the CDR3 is TGTGCCAGCAGGGGCACCCAAAGCACAGATACGCAGTATTTT. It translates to CASRGTQSTDTQYF.

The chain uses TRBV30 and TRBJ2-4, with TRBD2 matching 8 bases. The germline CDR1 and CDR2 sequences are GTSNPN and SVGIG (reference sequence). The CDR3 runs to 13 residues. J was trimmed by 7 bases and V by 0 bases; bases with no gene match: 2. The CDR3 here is CAWSVSGSNIQYF. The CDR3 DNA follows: TGTGCCTGGAGTGTCAGCGGGAGCAACATTCAGTACTTC.

CDR3: CASSLWRPTSGRAGETQYF. The DNA for the CDR3 is TGTGCCAGCAGTTTATGGCGTCCGACTAGCGGGAGGGCCGGGGAGACCCAGTACTTC. V is TRBV27 and J is TRBJ2-5; 14 bases agree with TRBD2. Per the germline V gene, CDR1 is MNHEY and CDR2 is SMNVEV (reference sequence). The junction had 12 bases not matched to a gene; V was cut back by 1 base and J by 5 bases. The CDR3 has 19 amino acids.

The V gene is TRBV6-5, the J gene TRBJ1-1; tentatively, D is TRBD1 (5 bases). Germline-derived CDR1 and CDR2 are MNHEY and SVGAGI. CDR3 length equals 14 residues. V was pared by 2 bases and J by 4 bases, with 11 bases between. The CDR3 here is CASSYRDRGTEAFF. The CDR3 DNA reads TGTGCCAGCAGTTACAGGGATAGGGGCACTGAAGCTTTCTTT.

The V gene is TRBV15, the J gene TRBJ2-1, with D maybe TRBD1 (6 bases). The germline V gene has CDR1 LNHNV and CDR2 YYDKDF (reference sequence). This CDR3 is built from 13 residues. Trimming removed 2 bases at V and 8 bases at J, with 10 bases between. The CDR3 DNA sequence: TGTGCCACCAGCAGACAGGGGAAGGATGAGCAGTTCTTC. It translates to CATSRQGKDEQFF. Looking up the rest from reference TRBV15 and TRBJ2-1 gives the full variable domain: DAMVIQNPRYQVTQFGKPVTLSCSQTLNHNVMYWYQQKSSQAPKLLFHYYDKDFNNEADTPDNFQSRRPNTSFCFLDIRSPGLGDTAMYLCATSRQGKDEQFFGPGTRLTVL.

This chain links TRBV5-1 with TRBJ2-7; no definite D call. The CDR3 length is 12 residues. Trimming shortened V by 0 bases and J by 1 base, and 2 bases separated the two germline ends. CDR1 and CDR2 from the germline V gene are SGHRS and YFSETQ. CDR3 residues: CASSLASYEQYF. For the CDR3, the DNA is TGCGCCAGCAGCTTGGCTTCCTACGAGCAGTACTTC.